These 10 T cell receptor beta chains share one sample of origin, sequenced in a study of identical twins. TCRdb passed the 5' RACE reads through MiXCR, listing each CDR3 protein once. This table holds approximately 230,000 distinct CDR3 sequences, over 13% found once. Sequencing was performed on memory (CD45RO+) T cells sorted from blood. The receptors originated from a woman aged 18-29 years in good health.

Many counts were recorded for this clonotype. The CDR3, as DNA: TGCAGTGCTAGAACAACTAGTCCCCCAACGCAGTATTTT. Translating it yields CSARTTSPPTQYF. The rearrangement uses TRBV20-1 and TRBJ2-3; possible D gene TRBD2, 5 bases. V lost 2 bases, J lost 9 bases, and 15 bases lay in between. The CDR3 covers 13 residues. From germline, CDR1 is DFQATT and CDR2 SNEGSKA (reference sequence).

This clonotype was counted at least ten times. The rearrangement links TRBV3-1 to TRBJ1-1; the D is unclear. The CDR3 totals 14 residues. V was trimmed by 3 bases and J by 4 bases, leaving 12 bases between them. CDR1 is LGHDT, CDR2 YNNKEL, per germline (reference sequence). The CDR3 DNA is TGTGCCAGCAGCCAGGTTGGACGGGGCACTGAAGCTTTCTTT. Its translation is CASSQVGRGTEAFF.

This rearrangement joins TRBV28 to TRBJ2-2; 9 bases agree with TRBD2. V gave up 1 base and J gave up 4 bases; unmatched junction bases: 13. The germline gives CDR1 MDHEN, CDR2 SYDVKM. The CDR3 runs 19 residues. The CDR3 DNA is TGTGCCAGCAGTTTATACGCCGCGGGGGGGCCCTTTGTCACCGGGGAGCTGTTTTTT. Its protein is CASSLYAAGGPFVTGELFF.

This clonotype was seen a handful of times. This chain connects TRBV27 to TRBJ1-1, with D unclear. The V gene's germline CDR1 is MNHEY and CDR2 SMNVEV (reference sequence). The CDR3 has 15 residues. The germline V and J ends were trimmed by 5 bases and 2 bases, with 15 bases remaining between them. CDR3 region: CASSPRRARNTEAFF. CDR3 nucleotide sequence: TGTGCCAGCAGTCCACGCCGGGCCCGAAACACTGAAGCTTTCTTT.

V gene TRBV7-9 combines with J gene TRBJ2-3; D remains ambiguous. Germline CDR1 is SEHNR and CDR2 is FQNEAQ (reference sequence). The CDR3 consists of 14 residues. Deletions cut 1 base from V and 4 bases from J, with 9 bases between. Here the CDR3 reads CASSLGSAADTQYF. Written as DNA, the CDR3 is TGTGCCAGCAGCTTAGGTTCGGCGGCAGATACGCAGTATTTT.

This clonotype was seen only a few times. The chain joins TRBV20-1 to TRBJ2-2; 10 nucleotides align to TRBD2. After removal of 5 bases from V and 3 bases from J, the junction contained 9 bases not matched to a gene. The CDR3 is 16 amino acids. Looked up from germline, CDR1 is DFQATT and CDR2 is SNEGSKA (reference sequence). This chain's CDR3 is CSARMALAGDTGELFF. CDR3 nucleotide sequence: TGCAGTGCTCGGATGGCGCTAGCGGGGGACACCGGGGAGCTGTTTTTT.

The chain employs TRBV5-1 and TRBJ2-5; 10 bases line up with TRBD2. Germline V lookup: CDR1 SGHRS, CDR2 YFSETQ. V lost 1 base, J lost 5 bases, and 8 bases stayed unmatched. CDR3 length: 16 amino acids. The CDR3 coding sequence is TGCGCCAGCAGCTTGAGGAGCGGGGGGGCCGAGGAGACCCAGTACTTC. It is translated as CASSLRSGGAEETQYF.

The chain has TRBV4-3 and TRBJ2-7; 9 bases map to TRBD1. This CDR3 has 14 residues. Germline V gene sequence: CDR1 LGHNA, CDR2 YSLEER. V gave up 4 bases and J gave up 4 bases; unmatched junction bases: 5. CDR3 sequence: CASSPKDRGYEQYF. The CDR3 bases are TGCGCCAGCAGCCCGAAGGACAGGGGTTACGAGCAGTACTTC.

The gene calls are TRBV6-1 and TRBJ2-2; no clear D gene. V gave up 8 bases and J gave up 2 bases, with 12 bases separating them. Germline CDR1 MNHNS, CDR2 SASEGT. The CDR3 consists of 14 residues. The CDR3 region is CASEVVPNTGELFF. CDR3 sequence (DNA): TGTGCCAGCGAGGTTGTCCCAAACACCGGGGAGCTGTTTTTT.

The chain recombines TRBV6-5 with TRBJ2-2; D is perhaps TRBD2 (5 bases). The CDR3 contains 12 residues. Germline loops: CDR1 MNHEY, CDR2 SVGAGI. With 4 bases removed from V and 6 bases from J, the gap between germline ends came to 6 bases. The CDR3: CASSWGAGELFF. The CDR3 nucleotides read TGTGCCAGCAGTTGGGGAGCCGGGGAGCTGTTTTTT.